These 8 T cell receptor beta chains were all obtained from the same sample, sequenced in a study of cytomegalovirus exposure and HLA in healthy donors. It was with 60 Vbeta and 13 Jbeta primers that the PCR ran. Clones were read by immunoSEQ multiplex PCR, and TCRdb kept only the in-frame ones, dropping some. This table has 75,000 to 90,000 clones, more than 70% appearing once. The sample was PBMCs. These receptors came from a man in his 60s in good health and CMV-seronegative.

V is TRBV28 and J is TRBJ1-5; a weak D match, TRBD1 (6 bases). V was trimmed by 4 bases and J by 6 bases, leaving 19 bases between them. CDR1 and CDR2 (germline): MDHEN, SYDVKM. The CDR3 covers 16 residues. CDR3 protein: CASSSDVSGAGQPQHF. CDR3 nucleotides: TGTGCCAGCAGTTCCGACGTCTCAGGGGCCGGTCAGCCCCAGCATTTT. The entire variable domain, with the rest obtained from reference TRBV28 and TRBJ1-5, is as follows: DVKVTQSSRYLVKRTGEKVFLECVQDMDHENMFWYRQDPGLGLRLIYFSYDVKMKEKGDIPEGYSVSREKKERFSLILESASTNQTSMYLCASSSDVSGAGQPQHFGDGTRLSIL.

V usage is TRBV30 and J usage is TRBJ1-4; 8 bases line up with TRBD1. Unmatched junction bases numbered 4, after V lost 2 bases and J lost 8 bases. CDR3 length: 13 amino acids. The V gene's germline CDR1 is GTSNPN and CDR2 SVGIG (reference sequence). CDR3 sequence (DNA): TGTGCCTGGAGTCGGGACAGGACGGAAAAACTGTTTTTT. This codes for CAWSRDRTEKLFF.

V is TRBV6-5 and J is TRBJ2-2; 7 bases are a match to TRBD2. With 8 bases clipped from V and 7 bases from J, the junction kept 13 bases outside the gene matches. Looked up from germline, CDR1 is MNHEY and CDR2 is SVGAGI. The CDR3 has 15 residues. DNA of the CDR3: TGTGCCAGCTGCTTCCGGGACTACCTCGACGGGGAGCTGTTTTTT. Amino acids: CASCFRDYLDGELFF.

CDR3 amino acids: CASSVGGGGTYEQYF. CDR3 DNA: TGTGCCAGCAGCGTAGGTGGGGGGGGCACCTACGAGCAGTACTTC. The V gene is TRBV9, the J gene TRBJ2-7, with D possibly matching TRBD2 (7 bases). The V end was cut by 0 bases, the J end by 2 bases, with 12 bases between. The V gene's germline CDR1 is SGDLS and CDR2 YYNGEE. The CDR3 runs 15 residues.

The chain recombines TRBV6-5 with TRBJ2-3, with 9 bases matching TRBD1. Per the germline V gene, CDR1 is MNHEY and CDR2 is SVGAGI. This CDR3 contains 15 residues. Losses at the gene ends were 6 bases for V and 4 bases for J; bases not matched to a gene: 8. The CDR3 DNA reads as TGTGCCAGCAGCCTCGGACAGGGGCAGGCAGATACGCAGTATTTT. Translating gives CASSLGQGQADTQYF.

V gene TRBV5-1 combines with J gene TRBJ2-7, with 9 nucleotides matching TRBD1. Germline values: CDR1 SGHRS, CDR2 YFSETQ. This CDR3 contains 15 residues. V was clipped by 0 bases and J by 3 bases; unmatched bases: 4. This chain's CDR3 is CASSLGGTGFYEQYF. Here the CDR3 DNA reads TGCGCCAGCAGCTTGGGGGGGACAGGGTTCTACGAGCAGTACTTC.

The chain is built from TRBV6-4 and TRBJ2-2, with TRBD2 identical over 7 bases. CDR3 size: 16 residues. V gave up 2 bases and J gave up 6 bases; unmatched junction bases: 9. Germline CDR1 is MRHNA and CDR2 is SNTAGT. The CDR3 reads CASSDGGEEGSGELFF. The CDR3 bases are TGTGCCAGCAGTGACGGGGGGGAAGAAGGCTCCGGGGAGCTGTTTTTT.

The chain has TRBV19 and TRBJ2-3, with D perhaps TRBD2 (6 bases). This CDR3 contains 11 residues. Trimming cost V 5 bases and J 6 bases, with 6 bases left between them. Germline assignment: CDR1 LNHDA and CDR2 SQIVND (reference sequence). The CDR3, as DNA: TGTGCCAGTAGTCGGGGGGATACGCAGTATTTT. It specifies CASSRGDTQYF.